A single sample is the source of the 12 T cell receptor beta chains below, sequenced in a study of T cell repertoires in cytomegalovirus infection (dated by TCRdb to the late 2010s). Instrument on record: Illumina HiSeq 1500. The public reads were reanalyzed by TCRdb: fastp trimming at Q25, MiXCR alignment, in-frame beta chains only. Rows with one shared CDR3 protein collapse into an entry with the most common genes and DNA. Counted in this sample were about 310,000 distinct CDR3 sequences; 9.6% of them appeared once. The biggest ten clones account for more than 2.5% of the sample. The sequenced sample consisted of PBMCs. The receptors were sampled from a human donor in good health (CMV status not recorded). Some clones in this sample may be carry-over from other donors' samples.

The sample holds many counts of this clonotype. This rearrangement joins TRBV7-8 to TRBJ2-5, with D hard to call. In germline, CDR1 is SGHVS, CDR2 FQNEAQ. V was trimmed by 5 bases and J by 4 bases, leaving 14 bases between them. The CDR3 runs to 14 residues. The DNA for the CDR3 is TGTGCCAGCAGCCCGGAAGGGTTCGGAGAGACCCAGTACTTC. It encodes CASSPEGFGETQYF.

This clonotype was observed at least ten times. The chain's CDR3 is CASSPSGGNTEAFF. The CDR3 coding sequence is TGTGCCAGCAGCCCATCCGGTGGGAACACTGAAGCTTTCTTT. The chain links TRBV7-2 to TRBJ1-1, with D uncertain. Germline V gene sequence: CDR1 SGHTA, CDR2 FQGNSA. This CDR3 has 14 amino acids. With 5 bases removed from V and 1 base from J, the gap between germline ends came to 11 bases.

This clonotype was recorded at least ten times. The CDR3 bases are TGCAGTGCCTTCCAGGGGGCTTCCACAGATACGCAGTATTTT. Translated, it gives CSAFQGASTDTQYF. This chain uses TRBV20-1 with TRBJ2-3; 8 bases match TRBD1. Germline CDR1 reads DFQATT; CDR2 reads SNEGSKA (reference sequence). The CDR3 totals 14 residues. J lost 2 bases, V lost 6 bases, and 7 bases had no gene match.

This clonotype was observed at least ten times. CDR3 coding DNA: TGTGCCATCAGTGTGTCTGGAGAGACCCAGTACTTC. Its translation: CAISVSGETQYF. The V call is TRBV10-3, the J call TRBJ2-5; no clear D. The germline gives CDR1 ENHRY, CDR2 SYGVKD. With 4 bases removed from V and 4 bases from J, the gap between germline ends came to 7 bases. The CDR3 is 12 amino acids.

This clonotype has at least ten counts. The chain couples TRBV12-3 or TRBV12-4 to TRBJ2-5; tentative D call: TRBD2 (6 bases). The V end lost 6 bases, the J end lost 13 bases, and 21 bases lay between the germline ends. This CDR3 is built from 13 residues. Here the CDR3 DNA reads TGTGCCAGCAGCCTAGGCCCCCGACTAGGATTGTACTTC. Translation gives CASSLGPRLGLYF.

This chain links TRBV29-1 with TRBJ1-2; the match to TRBD1 covers 8 bases. Germline V gene lookup returns CDR1 SQVTM and CDR2 ANQGSEA. The CDR3 totals 14 residues. V lost 3 bases, J lost 2 bases, and 5 bases stayed unmatched. CDR3 amino acids: CSVDPGTGNYGYTF. The DNA for the CDR3 is TGCAGCGTTGATCCCGGGACAGGAAACTATGGCTACACCTTC.

This clonotype was picked up many times. The V call is TRBV20-1, the J call TRBJ1-2; perhaps TRBD1 as D (5 bases). This CDR3 has 13 residues. The germline gives CDR1 DFQATT, CDR2 SNEGSKA (reference sequence). V was shortened by 6 bases and J by 8 bases, with 19 bases between the two germline ends. CDR3 region: CSARTGRSSGYTF. The CDR3, as DNA: TGCAGTGCGCGAACGGGACGGTCTAGCGGCTACACCTTC.

This clonotype has a count of ten or more. The V gene is TRBV20-1, the J gene TRBJ2-1, with 9 bases identical to TRBD2. The CDR3 sequence is 16 residues long. V was pared by 1 base and J by 4 bases, with 8 bases of the junction left unmatched. Germline CDR1 DFQATT, CDR2 SNEGSKA (reference sequence). The CDR3 sequence: CSARVRQAGGYNEQFF. The CDR3 nucleotides are TGCAGTGCTAGAGTTCGACAAGCGGGGGGATACAATGAGCAGTTCTTC.

This clonotype was observed many times. The chain couples TRBV28 to TRBJ2-1, with 8 bases lining up with TRBD2. Germline loops: CDR1 MDHEN, CDR2 SYDVKM. The length of the CDR3 is 15 residues. V trimming: 6 bases; J trimming: 8 bases; junction bases outside the gene matches: 12. The CDR3 DNA reads TGTGCCAGCAGGGCCGGGGGGGCCTCCTCGGATGAGCAGTTCTTC. This codes for CASRAGGASSDEQFF.

The V and J genes are TRBV20-1 and TRBJ2-3; no clear D gene. Germline CDR1 reads DFQATT; CDR2 reads SNEGSKA (reference sequence). This CDR3 comprises 12 residues. V lost 6 bases, J lost 4 bases, and 11 bases lay in between. The CDR3 DNA follows: TGCAGTGCCAGCAAGGGCGCAGATACGCAGTATTTT. Protein product: CSASKGADTQYF.

A few counts support this clonotype. The chain recombines TRBV20-1 with TRBJ1-4; D remains ambiguous. CDR3 length: 12 residues. The V end was cut by 0 bases, the J end by 8 bases, with 7 bases between. CDR1 and CDR2 (germline): DFQATT, SNEGSKA (reference sequence). The chain's CDR3 is CSARERREKLFF. DNA for the CDR3: TGCAGTGCTAGAGAAAGAAGAGAAAAACTGTTTTTT.

This clonotype was found once. This could be a read error, since a much larger clone is one nucleotide away. CDR3 in amino acids: CVSQGGTGELCF. CDR3 in DNA: TGTGTTTCCCAGGGGGGCACCGGGGAGCTGTGTTTT. V and J are TRBV2 and TRBJ2-2; D may be TRBD1 (7 bases). The CDR3 spans 12 residues. In germline, CDR1 is SNHLY, CDR2 FYNNEI.